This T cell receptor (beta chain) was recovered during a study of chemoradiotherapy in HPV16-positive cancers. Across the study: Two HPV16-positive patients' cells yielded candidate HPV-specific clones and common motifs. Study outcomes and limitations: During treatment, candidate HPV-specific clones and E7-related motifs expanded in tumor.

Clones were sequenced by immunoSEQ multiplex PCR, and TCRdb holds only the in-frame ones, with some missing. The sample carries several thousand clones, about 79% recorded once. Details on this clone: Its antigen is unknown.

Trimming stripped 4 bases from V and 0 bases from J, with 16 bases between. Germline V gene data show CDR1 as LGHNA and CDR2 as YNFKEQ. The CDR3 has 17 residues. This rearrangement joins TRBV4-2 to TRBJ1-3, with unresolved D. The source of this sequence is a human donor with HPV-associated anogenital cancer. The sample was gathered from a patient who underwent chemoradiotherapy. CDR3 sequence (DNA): TGTGCCAGCAGCCCCAGGATACCAAGAAACTCTGGAAACACCATATATTTT. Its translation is CASSPRIPRNSGNTIYF.